Sequencing of this T cell receptor beta chain was carried out in a study of cytomegalovirus exposure and HLA in healthy donors. Looking at the study overall: There were approximately 85 million unique TCRs (from HLA-typed donors) in an early data release.

Germline assignment: CDR1 ENHRY and CDR2 SYGVKD. The germline V and J ends were trimmed by 0 bases and 8 bases, with 25 bases remaining between them. The CDR3 is made up of 19 amino acids. In regard to this clone: Its antigen is not known.

Both 60 Vbeta primers and 13 Jbeta primers went into the PCR. Using immunoSEQ multiplex PCR, the repertoire was profiled, and TCRdb retains in-frame clones only, with some absent. The profile covers about 160,000 clones, with roughly 80% appearing a single time and approximately 1.2% taken by the ten largest. Study-wide points: Later analysis associated a missense DCLRE1C variant with TCR beta V- and J-gene trimming. A later analysis found that most CMV-associated TCR beta chains appeared HLA-restricted.

Each donor's status was that of a healthy bone marrow donor. The chain joins TRBV10-3 to TRBJ1-4, with D tentatively TRBD1 (6 bases). Sequenced: PBMCs. The receptor's source is a man younger than 45 in good health and CMV-seronegative. Here the CDR3 reads CAISESTLATDRFGEKLFF. The CDR3 bases are TGTGCCATCAGTGAGTCAACGCTAGCTACAGACAGGTTTGGGGAAAAACTGTTTTTT.